This T cell receptor beta chain was recovered during a study of blood T cells in healthy people across ages. Study-level points and caveats: Shifts in expanded clonotypes may have been confounded by donor CMV status, which was unknown.

Isolation yielded PBMCs, at least 6.5 million per sample, in every case. The second PCR ran about 6 to 12 cycles with a sample-barcoded 5' primer and J-beta primers. One entry per CDR3 protein, called by TCRdb with MiXCR from the 5' RACE reads. Here the sample spans about 780,000 distinct CDR3 sequences, about 47% being singletons. The CDR3 consists of 15 residues. V was pared by 0 bases and J by 3 bases, with 12 bases between. Looked up from germline, CDR1 is SGHTA and CDR2 is FQGTGA. This clonotype was seen more than once but under ten times. The antigen is undetermined. This TCR derives from a man older than 75 in good health. The sequencing input was blood. The genes are TRBV7-3 and TRBJ2-7; D possibly uses TRBD1 or TRBD2 (7 bases each). CDR3 sequence reads: CASSLTGGGFYEQYF. CDR3 nucleotides: TGTGCCAGCAGCTTAACGGGAGGGGGCTTCTACGAGCAGTACTTC.